This is a list of T cell receptor beta chains from one sample in a study of beta chain features in type 1 diabetes. Measured with immunoSEQ multiplex PCR; TCRdb has only the in-frame clones, and not every one. Of hundreds of thousands of clones in the sample, roughly 13% were seen once. Sequencing was done on a sample of naive CD4+ T cells from blood. Source of these receptors: a man younger than 30 with type 1 diabetes. The CDR3 runs from the conserved cysteine through the conserved F or W. The order of the fields is CDR3 length, D gene, V gene, J gene, clone size, CDR3 DNA, CDR3 protein. The D gene is left open where the match is weak. The size field is filled for only some rows; it gives once, few, many or a size class.

13	.	TRBV4-3	TRBJ2-3	few	TGCGCCAGCAGCCAAGATCCGGGTAGTACGCAGTATTTT	CASSQDPGSTQYF
15	.	TRBV5-6	TRBJ2-1	few	TGTGCCAGCACCGTAAAGACTCTTATCGCCAATGAGCAGTTCTTC	CASTVKTLIANEQFF
12	.	TRBV7-2	TRBJ2-1	few	TGTGCCAGCAGCCCCGTGGGACATGAGCAGTTCTTC	CASSPVGHEQFF
14	.	TRBV5-1	TRBJ2-7	few	TGCGCCAGCAGCTTGGAGCGGAGTTCCTACGAGCAGTACTTC	CASSLERSSYEQYF
15	TRBD1	TRBV7-9	TRBJ1-3	few	TGTGCCTGTACGGACAGGGCGAGTTCTGGAAACACCATATATTTT	CACTDRASSGNTIYF
12	.	TRBV2	TRBJ1-2	.	TGTGCCAGCAGTGCGGACAGCGGAGGCTACACCTTC	CASSADSGGYTF
14	.	TRBV6-1	TRBJ1-1	.	TGTGCCAGCAGTGAACAGGGAAGCTACACTGAAGCTTTCTTT	CASSEQGSYTEAFF
15	.	TRBV6-1	TRBJ1-2	.	TGTGCCAGCAGTGAAGGACACCGCCTTAACTATGGCTACACCTTC	CASSEGHRLNYGYTF
14	.	TRBV25-1	TRBJ2-1	.	TGTGCCAGCAGTGAACAGGGCACGAAGCATGAGCAGTTCTTC	CASSEQGTKHEQFF
15	TRBD2	TRBV28	TRBJ2-3	few	TGTGCCAGCTGTAGGACTAGCGTCCCTACAGATACGCAGTATTTT	CASCRTSVPTDTQYF
17	TRBD2	TRBV7-9	TRBJ2-2	.	TGTGCCAGCAGCTTAACTAGCGGGAGCCAGAACACCGGGGAGCTGTTTTTT	CASSLTSGSQNTGELFF
15	.	TRBV27	TRBJ2-5	few	TGTGCCAGCAGCCCCTACACCGGAGGGGTAGAGACCCAGTACTTC	CASSPYTGGVETQYF
15	.	TRBV5-1	TRBJ2-1	.	TGCGCCAGCAGCTTGGGTGCAGGTTCAGGCGATGAGCAGTTCTTC	CASSLGAGSGDEQFF
17	.	TRBV9	TRBJ1-6	.	TGTGCCAGCAGCGTATCCGGCTCTGGGGTCTTAGGTTCACCCCTCCACTTT	CASSVSGSGVLGSPLHF
14	.	TRBV7-2	TRBJ1-2	few	TGTGCCAGCAGCTTAATCGGCGGAAACTATGGCTACACCTTC	CASSLIGGNYGYTF
14	TRBD1	TRBV18	TRBJ2-7	few	TGTGCCAGCTCACTTGGGACAGGGGAGTACGAGCAGTACTTC	CASSLGTGEYEQYF
15	.	TRBV11-2	TRBJ1-6	.	TGTGCCAGCAGCTTGGCGGGGCAGGGTAATTCACCCCTCCACTTT	CASSLAGQGNSPLHF
15	.	TRBV30	TRBJ1-5	few	TGTGCCTTGGGAACCGGGACTTTTAGCAATCAGCCCCAGCATTTT	CALGTGTFSNQPQHF
14	.	TRBV28	TRBJ1-6	.	TGTGCCAGCAGTTTAGCGAGTACCGATTCACCCCTCCACTTT	CASSLASTDSPLHF
15	TRBD2	TRBV25-1	TRBJ2-3	.	TGTGCCAGCAGTGAATGGATTGGGGAGGGAGATACGCAGTATTTT	CASSEWIGEGDTQYF
14	.	TRBV7-2	TRBJ1-2	.	TGTGCCAGCAGCTTATATGGGACTAACTATGGCTACACCTTC	CASSLYGTNYGYTF
15	.	TRBV11-2	TRBJ2-5	.	TGTGCCAGCAGCTTACAATCTTCCACCCAAGAGACCCAGTACTTC	CASSLQSSTQETQYF
14	TRBD2	TRBV11-1	TRBJ2-1	few	TGTGCCAGCAGCCTTAGACTAGCGGGAACTGAGCAGTTCTTC	CASSLRLAGTEQFF
15	TRBD2	TRBV30	TRBJ2-5	.	TGTGCCTGGAGTGGCGGGACTAGCGTCCAAGAGACCCAGTACTTC	CAWSGGTSVQETQYF
15	.	TRBV6-5	TRBJ1-3	.	TGTGCCACCAAGGAACAGCCCGTTGGTGGAAACACCATATATTTT	CATKEQPVGGNTIYF
15	.	TRBV5-1	TRBJ2-5	few	TGCGCCAGCAGCTTGGCCGGGGGAGTACAAGAGACCCAGTACTTC	CASSLAGGVQETQYF
14	.	TRBV30	TRBJ1-5	few	TGTGCCTGGAGTGTAATGACAGGTGATCAGCCCCAGCATTTT	CAWSVMTGDQPQHF
16	TRBD1	TRBV4-3	TRBJ1-6	few	TGCGCCAGCAGCCAAGGGGACAGGGGCTATAATTCACCCCTCCACTTT	CASSQGDRGYNSPLHF